This T cell receptor beta chain was identified during a study of shared clonotypes between healthy human individuals. HIV-negative, healthy adults without recent acute infections or vaccinations were the donors. Every donor was a Caucasian adult from Nashville, Tennessee. Execution of the assay was at deep level. Generated by immunoSEQ multiplex PCR, the TCRdb table keeps only in-frame clones and is missing some. The sample consists of 2 million to 2.5 million clones, more than 85% of them appearing once. On this clone: The antigen is undetermined. Other DNA sequences within the sample encode an identical CDR3.

Study results and caveats: Among donors, the sharing of clonotypes was expected to be influenced by sequencing depth.

Germline CDR1 and CDR2: SGHAT and FQNNGV. Trimming took off 2 bases at V and 1 base at J, with 3 bases between the two ends. CDR3 size: 12 residues. The sequenced material came from naive CD4+ T cells from PBMCs. The sample's subset: CD45RA+ positively selected. The chain uses TRBV11-2 and TRBJ2-7; D unclear. The receptor was isolated from a man between 18 and 35 years old in good health. Some clones in this sample may be carry-over from other donors' samples. As DNA, the CDR3 is TGTGCCAGCAGCTTAAGTTCCTACGAGCAGTACTTC. The encoded protein is CASSLSSYEQYF.